Shown below are 17 T cell receptor beta chains from a single sample sequenced in a study of blood T cell repertoires in COVID-19. TCRdb keeps only in-frame clones here, not all; method: immunoSEQ multiplex PCR. The sample lists 75,000 to 100,000 clones, 85% to 90% occurring once. The specimen was peripheral blood. The receptors originated from a human donor in a cohort sampled during active COVID-19.

The chain recombines TRBV4-3 with TRBJ2-2, with TRBD2 matching 9 bases. The junction had 6 bases not matched to a gene; V was cut back by 0 bases and J by 4 bases. Looked up from germline, CDR1 is LGHNA and CDR2 is YSLEER. CDR3 length: 17 amino acids. CDR3 protein: CASSQDTRLAVTGELFF. As DNA, the CDR3 is TGCGCCAGCAGCCAAGATACTAGACTAGCGGTCACCGGGGAGCTGTTTTTT.

The chain carries TRBV24-1 and TRBJ2-6; 8 bases map to TRBD1. The CDR3 spans 19 residues. Germline V gives CDR1 KGHDR, CDR2 SFDVKD. Unmatched junction bases numbered 12, after V lost 5 bases and J lost 1 base. For the CDR3, the DNA is TGTGCCACCAGTGCGGGGCCCGGGACAGGAGCTTCTGGGGCCAACGTCCTGACTTTC. Residues: CATSAGPGTGASGANVLTF.

The V and J genes are TRBV20-1 and TRBJ1-2; no firm D call. Trimming left V 3 bases short and J 8 bases short, with 7 bases between. CDR1 and CDR2 from the germline V gene are DFQATT and SNEGSKA (reference sequence). The CDR3 length is 10 residues. CDR3 sequence (DNA): TGCAGTGCTAGTCAGGAAGGCTACACCTTC. Amino acid sequence: CSASQEGYTF.

V usage is TRBV5-1 and J usage is TRBJ2-7, with TRBD2 matching 9 bases. This CDR3 comprises 15 residues. V shed 0 bases, J shed 5 bases, and the junction held 6 bases outside the gene matches. Germline V gene data show CDR1 as SGHRS and CDR2 as YFSETQ. This CDR3 is CASSLGQTSGHEQYF. The CDR3, as DNA: TGCGCCAGCAGCTTGGGTCAGACTAGCGGCCACGAGCAGTACTTC.

This rearrangement joins TRBV27 to TRBJ2-1, with TRBD1 matching 7 bases. CDR1 is MNHEY and CDR2 is SMNVEV in the germline V gene (reference sequence). Trimming at V came to 0 bases and at J to 10 bases, leaving 6 bases not matched to a gene. The CDR3 runs to 14 residues. CDR3 nucleotide sequence: TGTGCCAGCAGTTTATCGACAGGGCCAGGAGAGCAGTTCTTC. Amino acid sequence: CASSLSTGPGEQFF.

This clone was seen just once. The chain joins TRBV5-8 to TRBJ2-1, with D possibly being TRBD2 (6 bases). Germline loops: CDR1 SGHTS, CDR2 YDEGEE. The CDR3 totals 16 residues. The V end was cut by 7 bases, the J end by 9 bases, with 26 bases between. DNA for the CDR3: TGTGCCAGCGGATACTACTCCGGGACGGCGGGGCGTGAGCAGTTCTTC. The encoded protein is CASGYYSGTAGREQFF.

V is TRBV6-2 or TRBV6-3 and J is TRBJ2-1; perhaps TRBD1 as D (5 bases). Trimming shortened V by 5 bases and J by 9 bases, and 17 bases separated the two germline ends. The CDR3 totals 14 residues. Germline-derived CDR1 and CDR2 are MNHEY and SVGEGT. The CDR3 DNA reads as TGTGCCAGCAGTACCCACAGAAGACAGTTTGAGCAGTTCTTC. As protein: CASSTHRRQFEQFF.

DNA of the CDR3: TGCGCCAGCAGCTGGACAGCCATGAACACTGAAGCTTTCTTT. This gives the protein CASSWTAMNTEAFF. The V gene is TRBV5-1, the J gene TRBJ1-1, with D possibly matching TRBD1 (6 bases). CDR3 length: 14 amino acids. V was trimmed by 3 bases and J by 0 bases, leaving 9 bases between them. Germline CDR1 and CDR2: SGHRS and YFSETQ.

The gene calls are TRBV9 and TRBJ1-4, with D possibly being TRBD1 (5 bases). Germline values: CDR1 SGDLS, CDR2 YYNGEE. Trimming left V 8 bases short and J 0 bases short, with 17 bases between. There are 16 residues in the CDR3. The CDR3 sequence is CASGTGPGTTNEKLFF. CDR3 bases: TGTGCCAGTGGCACCGGGCCAGGGACAACTAATGAAAAACTGTTTTTT.

The CDR3 region has the DNA TGCGCCAGCAGCTTCGGTCTCCTAGCGGGGGTTTTACAAGAGACCCAGTACTTC. Translated: CASSFGLLAGVLQETQYF. The rearrangement links TRBV5-1 to TRBJ2-5; TRBD2 matches at 10 bases. Germline lookup yields CDR1 SGHRS and CDR2 YFSETQ. Germline trimming cut 2 bases from V and 2 bases from J; bases unmatched to any gene: 12. The CDR3 loop spans 18 amino acids.

This clone was picked up one time. The chain links TRBV4-3 to TRBJ2-7, with 8 bases fitting TRBD1. V shed 1 base, J shed 2 bases, and the junction held 7 bases outside the gene matches. CDR1 is LGHNA and CDR2 is YSLEER in the germline V gene. The CDR3 has 16 amino acids. The CDR3 loop reads CASSQGQGATPYEQYF. The CDR3 coding sequence is TGCGCCAGCAGCCAAGGTCAGGGGGCGACCCCCTACGAGCAGTACTTC.

This clone was observed a few times. This chain uses TRBV10-3 with TRBJ2-7; D ambiguous. CDR1 and CDR2 from the germline V gene are ENHRY and SYGVKD. The length of the CDR3 is 15 residues. Trimming took off 0 bases at V and 2 bases at J, with 11 bases between the two ends. CDR3 in DNA: TGTGCCATCAGTGAGTCGATCGGTCAAACCTACGAGCAGTACTTC. As protein: CAISESIGQTYEQYF.

The V call is TRBV25-1, the J call TRBJ1-5; no clear D gene. Germline loops: CDR1 MGHDK, CDR2 SYGVNS. This CDR3 is 14 amino acids long. Trimming took off 2 bases at V and 0 bases at J, with 5 bases between the two ends. The CDR3, as DNA: TGTGCCAGCAGTGAAGCCTATAGCAATCAGCCCCAGCATTTT. Protein: CASSEAYSNQPQHF.

The CDR3 loop is CASSLGTGGLHNEQFF. Here the CDR3 DNA reads TGTGCCAGCAGCTTAGGGACAGGGGGCCTTCACAATGAGCAGTTCTTC. The rearrangement uses TRBV7-6 and TRBJ2-1; 11 nucleotides match TRBD1. The V and J ends lost 1 base and 5 bases, in that order; junction bases with no gene match: 4. Germline CDR1 and CDR2: SGHVS and FNYEAQ. The CDR3 contains 16 residues.

The V and J genes are TRBV19 and TRBJ2-7, with TRBD2 matching 8 bases. Germline CDR1 and CDR2: LNHDA and SQIVND (reference sequence). This CDR3 spans 14 amino acids. The V and J ends lost 5 bases and 3 bases, in that order; junction bases with no gene match: 6. The CDR3: CASSQAGGLYEQYF. The CDR3, as DNA: TGTGCCAGTAGTCAGGCGGGGGGCCTCTACGAGCAGTACTTC. The variable domain in full, with the rest retrieved from reference TRBV19 and TRBJ2-7, is DGGITQSPKYLFRKEGQNVTLSCEQNLNHDAMYWYRQDPGQGLRLIYYSQIVNDFQKGDIAEGYSVSREKKESFPLTVTSAQKNPTAFYLCASSQAGGLYEQYFGPGTRLTVT.

In its sample, this clone was seen a few times. The junction and the germline gene differ at one end; a read error may be behind it. The chain joins TRBV30 to TRBJ2-7; TRBD1 matches at 9 bases. The CDR3 contains 12 residues. CDR1 is GTSNPN and CDR2 is SVGIG in the germline V gene (reference sequence). CDR3 amino acids: CAGRQGEGEQYF. CDR3 sequence (DNA): TGTGCCGGGAGACAGGGGGAAGGCGAGCAGTACTTC.

The rearrangement uses TRBV10-2 and TRBJ1-2; D possibly corresponds to TRBD1 (5 bases). Trimming took 7 bases from V and 3 from J, leaving 12 bases between them. CDR3 length: 13 amino acids. CDR1 is WSHSY and CDR2 is SAAADI in the germline V gene. CDR3 loop: CASKISRDYGYTF. Written as DNA, the CDR3 is TGCGCCAGCAAAATATCCAGGGACTATGGCTACACCTTC.